These 25 T cell receptor beta chains were all obtained from the same sample, sequenced in a study of T cells after yellow fever vaccination. A single record per CDR3 protein comes from TCRdb applying MiXCR to the 5' RACE reads. The profile covers some 350,000 distinct CDR3 sequences, with around a tenth appearing a single time and 15% to 20% taken by the ten largest. The specimen comprised PBMCs, sampled on the day of the first yellow fever vaccination. These receptors were taken from a man younger than 35 who received the YFV17D yellow fever vaccine.

This sequence joins TRBV12-3 or TRBV12-4 and TRBJ2-7, with D tentatively TRBD2 (5 bases). This CDR3 has 14 residues. Trimming removed 5 bases at V and 3 bases at J, with 14 bases between. This CDR3 reads CASSPNLGSYEQYV. The DNA for the CDR3 is TGTGCCAGCAGTCCGAACCTGGGGAGCTACGAGCAGTACGTC.

This clonotype was found a few times. This rearrangement joins TRBV5-1 to TRBJ2-7; tentatively, D is TRBD2 (6 bases). This CDR3 comprises 15 residues. Germline V gives CDR1 SGHRS, CDR2 YFSETQ. V lost 4 bases and J 2 bases, leaving 16 bases between the germline ends. The CDR3 region is CASSVWPGEPYEQYV. The CDR3 coding sequence is TGCGCCAGCAGCGTGTGGCCGGGGGAACCCTACGAGCAGTACGTC.

This clonotype appeared a few times. This sequence joins TRBV6-2 or TRBV6-3 and TRBJ2-1; D tentatively fits TRBD1 or TRBD2 (6 bases each). The CDR3 has 16 residues. Germline loops: CDR1 MNHEY, CDR2 SVGEGT. V dropped 5 bases and J dropped 0 bases, with 14 bases sitting between them. CDR3 nucleotide sequence: TGTGCCAGCAGTACGGGGGCGCCTCCCTCCTACAATGAGCAGTTCTTC. Translation: CASSTGAPPSYNEQFF.

V and J are TRBV6-1 and TRBJ2-3, with 10 bases fitting TRBD2. This CDR3 comprises 16 residues. In germline, CDR1 is MNHNS, CDR2 SASEGT. V lost 2 bases and J lost 4; bases outside the gene matches: 6. The CDR3, as DNA: TGTGCCAGCAGTGAAAAGCGGGGGGGGGGCTCAGATACGCAGTATTTT. It yields the protein CASSEKRGGGSDTQYF.

With regard to this clonotype: The germline gene is not matched at one end of the junction; a read error may be the cause. J is TRBJ1-3 and V is TRBV27; no firm D call. Germline assignment: CDR1 MNHEY and CDR2 SMNVEV (reference sequence). This CDR3 contains 17 residues. The CDR3, as DNA: TGTACCAGCAGTTTAGGGTGGTGGCGACGCTCTGGAAACACCATATATTTT. It encodes CTSSLGWWRRSGNTIYF.

This clonotype was recorded many times. The J gene is TRBJ2-7, the V gene TRBV29-1; the D gene is possibly TRBD1 (5 bases). Trimming took off 6 bases at V and 3 bases at J, with 12 bases between the two ends. Per the germline V gene, CDR1 is SQVTM and CDR2 is ANQGSEA. The CDR3 extends over 12 amino acids. This chain's CDR3 is CSVTETDYEQYF. The CDR3 region has the DNA TGCAGCGTCACTGAGACAGACTACGAGCAGTACTTC.

This clonotype was picked up a small number of times. The J gene is TRBJ1-1, the V gene TRBV4-1, with D possibly matching TRBD1 (5 bases). The CDR3 is 13 amino acids. V lost 1 base to trimming and J lost 5 bases, with 8 bases between them. Germline-derived CDR1 and CDR2 are MGHRA and YSYEKL. The DNA for the CDR3 is TGCGCCAGCAGCCAAGTATCAGGGACTGAAGCTTTCTTT. Translating it yields CASSQVSGTEAFF.

This chain joins TRBV5-4 and TRBJ2-3, with 10 bases fitting TRBD2. The germline V gene has CDR1 SGHNT and CDR2 YYREEE (reference sequence). This CDR3 region has 17 residues. Trimming removed 2 bases from V and 0 bases from J; junction bases left unmatched: 6. The CDR3 DNA reads as TGTGCCAGCAGCTTCAGCCAGCGGGGGGGCAGCACAGATACGCAGTATTTT. It is translated as CASSFSQRGGSTDTQYF.

The chain uses TRBV3-1 and TRBJ2-5, with D unclear. The germline gives CDR1 LGHDT, CDR2 YNNKEL (reference sequence). This CDR3 has 13 residues. V was cut by 0 bases and J by 4 bases, with 6 bases left in between. The DNA of the CDR3 is TGTGCCAGCAGCCAAGAAGACGGAGAGACCCAGTACTTC. Translating gives CASSQEDGETQYF.

This clonotype has at least ten counts. The chain combines TRBV20-1 with TRBJ1-5, with D maybe TRBD1 (5 bases). Germline loops: CDR1 DFQATT, CDR2 SNEGSKA (reference sequence). CDR3 size: 13 residues. V lost 4 bases and J 1 base, leaving 8 bases between the germline ends. Written as DNA, the CDR3 is TGCAGTGCTATTGGGGCGAGCAATCAGCCCCAGCATTTT. Protein sequence: CSAIGASNQPQHF.

The chain combines TRBV4-1 with TRBJ1-4; D is uncertain. Germline V gives CDR1 MGHRA, CDR2 YSYEKL. The length of the CDR3 is 14 residues. The V end was cut by 4 bases, the J end by 8 bases, with 14 bases between. CDR3: CASSPPSPPEKLFF. For the CDR3, the DNA is TGCGCCAGCAGCCCACCGTCCCCGCCAGAAAAACTGTTTTTT.

Here the CDR3 reads CASSQEFLEAGKETQYF. In DNA, the CDR3 is TGCGCCAGCAGCCAAGAGTTTCTAGAAGCGGGAAAAGAGACCCAGTACTTC. The chain joins TRBV4-1 to TRBJ2-5, with 7 positions matching TRBD2. This CDR3 has 17 amino acids. The germline V gene encodes CDR1 MGHRA and CDR2 YSYEKL. The V gene end was trimmed by 0 bases and the J gene end by 3 bases; junction bases not matched to a gene: 10.

The CDR3 protein is CASLGTSGQGEQFF. DNA of the CDR3: TGTGCCAGCCTCGGGACTAGCGGCCAAGGGGAGCAGTTCTTC. The genes are TRBV6-1 and TRBJ2-1; TRBD2 aligns across 11 bases. Unmatched junction bases numbered 10, after V lost 8 bases and J lost 10 bases. Germline CDR1 MNHNS, CDR2 SASEGT. This CDR3 region has 14 residues.

J is TRBJ2-7 and V is TRBV20-1; D is ambiguous. This CDR3 has 11 amino acids. Germline loops: CDR1 DFQATT, CDR2 SNEGSKA (reference sequence). Trimming stripped 3 bases from V and 4 bases from J, with 7 bases between. The CDR3 sequence: CSARGQYEQYF. The CDR3 DNA sequence: TGCAGTGCTAGGGGTCAATACGAGCAGTACTTC.

Comment on this clonotype: The junction and the germline gene differ at one end; a read error may be behind it. This chain links TRBV20-1 with TRBJ2-1, with 10 bases lining up with TRBD1. The CDR3 length is 12 residues. From germline, CDR1 is DFQATT and CDR2 SNEGSKA (reference sequence). The CDR3 sequence: CRDRGLRNEQFF. CDR3 bases: TGTCGAGACAGGGGGCTTCGCAATGAGCAGTTCTTC.

This clonotype came up a few times. The chain has TRBV15 and TRBJ2-5; 8 bases are shared with TRBD1. The CDR3 covers 14 residues. The germline V gene has CDR1 LNHNV and CDR2 YYDKDF (reference sequence). J gave up 3 bases and V 3 bases, and 3 bases lay outside the gene matches. CDR3 protein: CATSRDRAKETQYF. CDR3 sequence (DNA): TGTGCCACCAGCAGGGACAGGGCTAAAGAGACCCAGTACTTC.

This clonotype was observed a few times. The chain couples TRBV7-9 to TRBJ2-1; TRBD1 agrees at 8 bases. CDR3 length: 15 amino acids. The V gene's germline CDR1 is SEHNR and CDR2 FQNEAQ (reference sequence). The J segment lost 9 bases and the V segment lost 5 bases, leaving 12 bases of the junction unmatched. The CDR3 sequence is CASSQLTGTGIEQFF. CDR3 sequence (DNA): TGTGCCAGCAGCCAACTTACAGGGACAGGAATTGAGCAGTTCTTC.

There are a few counts of this clonotype. This chain joins TRBV12-5 and TRBJ2-3; 8 nucleotides agree with TRBD1. The CDR3 covers 19 residues. The germline gives CDR1 LGHNT, CDR2 FRNRAP. After removal of 2 bases from V and 4 bases from J, the junction contained 17 bases not matched to a gene. CDR3 DNA sequence: TGTGCTAGTGGTTTGCCACTAACCCTCGGGACAGGACCCTCAGATACGCAGTATTTT. Its translation is CASGLPLTLGTGPSDTQYF. Variable domain in full (rest from reference TRBV12-5 and TRBJ2-3): DARVTQTPRHKVTEMGQEVTMRCQPILGHNTVFWYRQTMMQGLELLAYFRNRAPLDDSGMPKDRFSAEMPDATLATLKIQPSEPRDSAVYFCASGLPLTLGTGPSDTQYFGPGTRLTVL.

This rearrangement joins TRBV5-6 to TRBJ1-1; no firm D call. CDR3 length equals 13 residues. Trimming left V 4 bases short and J 0 bases short, with 7 bases between. Germline CDR1 SGHDT, CDR2 YYEEEE. The CDR3 reads CASSPLMNTEAFF. The CDR3 region has the DNA TGTGCCAGCAGCCCTCTCATGAACACTGAAGCTTTCTTT.

The rearrangement joins TRBV10-3 to TRBJ1-1; 9 nucleotides line up with TRBD1. This CDR3 is built from 13 residues. V shed 6 bases and J 2 bases; nucleotides not matched to a gene: 1. CDR1 is ENHRY and CDR2 is SYGVKD in the germline V gene. The CDR3 loop reads CAIRDRGNTEAFF. CDR3 bases: TGTGCCATCAGGGACAGGGGTAACACTGAAGCTTTCTTT.

The gene calls are TRBV4-3 and TRBJ1-2; TRBD1 aligns across 7 bases. Trimming at V came to 0 bases and at J to 3 bases, leaving 10 bases not matched to a gene. Germline-derived CDR1 and CDR2 are LGHNA and YSLEER. The length of the CDR3 is 17 residues. CDR3 in DNA: TGCGCCAGCAGCCAAGATAGGCGACAGGGTGGTTACTATGGCTACACCTTC. This encodes CASSQDRRQGGYYGYTF.

This rearrangement joins TRBV5-6 to TRBJ2-2; 12 bases are shared with TRBD2. Trimming removed 4 bases from V and 7 bases from J; junction bases left unmatched: 5. CDR3 length: 15 amino acids. CDR1 is SGHDT and CDR2 is YYEEEE in the germline V gene. CDR3 loop: CASSITSGGLGELFF. The CDR3 DNA reads TGTGCCAGCAGCATTACTAGCGGGGGGCTCGGGGAGCTGTTTTTT.

This sequence joins TRBV5-1 and TRBJ1-2; no reliable D call. The CDR3 loop spans 14 amino acids. CDR1 is SGHRS, CDR2 YFSETQ, per germline. V was clipped by 0 bases and J by 2 bases, with 8 bases between them. In nucleotides, the CDR3 is TGCGCCAGCAGCTTGGCGGACGGAAACTATGGCTACACCTTC. The encoded protein is CASSLADGNYGYTF.

This sequence joins TRBV24-1 and TRBJ2-7; the D gene is possibly TRBD2 (6 bases). The CDR3 spans 16 residues. Deletions cut 0 bases from V and 4 bases from J, with 15 bases between. Germline V CDR1 and CDR2: KGHDR, SFDVKD. The CDR3 coding sequence is TGTGCCACCAGTGATTTGCAGGAGGGCAGCCCTTACGAGCAGTACTTC. This codes for CATSDLQEGSPYEQYF.

This clonotype has a handful of counts. This chain joins TRBV7-2 and TRBJ2-1, with 9 positions matching TRBD1. There are 16 residues in the CDR3. J gave up 4 bases and V 5 bases, and 9 bases lay outside the gene matches. The germline V gene has CDR1 SGHTA and CDR2 FQGNSA. The CDR3 DNA follows: TGTGCCAGCAGCCTACAAGACAGGGGGTTTTACAATGAGCAGTTCTTC. This encodes CASSLQDRGFYNEQFF.